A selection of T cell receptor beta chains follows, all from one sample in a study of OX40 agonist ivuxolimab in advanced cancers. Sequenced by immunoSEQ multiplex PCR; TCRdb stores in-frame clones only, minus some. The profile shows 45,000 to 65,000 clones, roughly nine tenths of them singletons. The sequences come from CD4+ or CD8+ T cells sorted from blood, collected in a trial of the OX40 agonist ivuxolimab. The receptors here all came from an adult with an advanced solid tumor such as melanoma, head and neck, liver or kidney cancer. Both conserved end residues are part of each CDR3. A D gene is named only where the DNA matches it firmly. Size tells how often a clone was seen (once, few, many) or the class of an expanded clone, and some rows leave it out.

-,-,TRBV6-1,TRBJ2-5,CASDRAYQETQYF,TGTGCCAGCGACAGAGCGTACCAAGAGACCCAGTACTTC
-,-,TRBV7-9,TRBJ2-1,CASSLALGHDEQFF,TGTGCCAGCAGCTTGGCCCTTGGGCACGATGAGCAGTTCTTC
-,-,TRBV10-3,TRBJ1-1,CAISESRYRKMNTEAFF,TGTGCCATCAGTGAGTCGAGGTACAGGAAAATGAACACTGAAGCTTTCTTT
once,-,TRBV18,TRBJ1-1,CASSPPAMNTEAFF,TGTGCCAGCTCACCACCAGCGATGAACACTGAAGCTTTCTTT
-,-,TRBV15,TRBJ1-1,CATSRGLNTEAFF,TGTGCCACCAGCAGGGGGTTGAACACTGAAGCTTTCTTT
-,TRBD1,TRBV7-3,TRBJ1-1,CASSLGTGGEAFF,TGTGCCAGCAGCCTTGGGACAGGGGGAGAAGCTTTCTTT
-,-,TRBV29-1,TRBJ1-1,CSVVVTGQINTEAFF,TGCAGCGTTGTAGTTACGGGGCAGATTAACACTGAAGCTTTCTTT
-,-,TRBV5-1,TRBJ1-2,CASSLEQGGRGYTF,TGCGCCAGCAGCTTGGAACAGGGAGGGCGTGGCTACACCTTC
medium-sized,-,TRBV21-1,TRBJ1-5,CASKDRTDNQPQHF,TGTGCCAGCAAAGACAGGACAGACAATCAGCCCCAGCATTTT
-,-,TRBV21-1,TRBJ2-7,CASSKGYRGAFSYEQYF,TGTGCCAGCAGCAAAGGGTATAGGGGGGCCTTCTCCTACGAGCAGTACTTC
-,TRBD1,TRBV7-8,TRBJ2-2,CASSERTGARTGELFF,TGTGCCAGCAGCGAGAGGACAGGGGCGCGGACCGGGGAGCTGTTTTTT
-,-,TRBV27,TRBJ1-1,CAFPEAFF,TGTGCCTTTCCTGAAGCTTTCTTT
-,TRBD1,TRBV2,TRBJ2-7,CASRDRGAYEQYF,TGTGCCAGCAGAGACAGGGGGGCCTACGAGCAGTACTTC
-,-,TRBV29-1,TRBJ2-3,CSVGVIDLTDTQYF,TGCAGCGTTGGGGTGATTGACCTCACAGATACGCAGTATTTT
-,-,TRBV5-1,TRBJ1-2,CASSFAFPTGSNYGYTF,TGCGCCAGCAGCTTTGCCTTCCCCACAGGATCTAACTATGGCTACACCTTC
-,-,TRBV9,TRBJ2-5,CASSVVPMVETQYF,TGTGCCAGCAGCGTAGTCCCGATGGTAGAGACCCAGTACTTC
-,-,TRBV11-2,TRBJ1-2,CASSLQGNGYTF,TGTGCCAGCAGCTTACAGGGGAACGGCTACACCTTC
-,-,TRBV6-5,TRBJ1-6,CASTRQAYNSPLHF,TGTGCCAGCACTAGACAGGCTTATAATTCACCCCTCCACTTT
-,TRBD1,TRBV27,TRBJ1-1,CASSRGQEWTEAFF,TGTGCCAGCAGCAGGGGACAGGAGTGGACTGAAGCTTTCTTT
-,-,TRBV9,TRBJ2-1,CASTRQSSYNEQFF,TGTGCCAGCACCCGACAGAGCTCCTACAATGAGCAGTTCTTC
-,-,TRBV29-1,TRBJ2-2,CSVVGVTGELFF,TGCAGCGTTGTTGGGGTAACCGGGGAGCTGTTTTTT
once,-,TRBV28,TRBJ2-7,CASSWGGQIYEQYF,TGTGCCAGCAGTTGGGGGGGACAGATCTACGAGCAGTACTTC
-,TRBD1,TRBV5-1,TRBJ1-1,CASSLRRGLDTEAFF,TGCGCCAGCAGCTTGCGCAGGGGGCTGGACACTGAAGCTTTCTTT